Presented here are 5 T cell receptor beta chains from one specimen sequenced in a study of T cells after yellow fever vaccination. TCRdb re-called the 5' RACE reads with MiXCR, one entry per CDR3 protein. The sample has about 400,000 distinct CDR3 sequences, 6.2% seen once. Material: PBMCs, obtained 5 days after the yellow fever booster vaccination. The receptors here all came from a man younger than 45 who received the YFV17D yellow fever vaccine.

Ten or more counts support this clonotype. The V call is TRBV6-6, the J call TRBJ2-7; D unresolved. CDR3 length: 12 residues. Germline values: CDR1 MNHNY, CDR2 SVGAGI (reference sequence). V was pared by 10 bases and J by 2 bases, with 12 bases between. In DNA, the CDR3 is TGTGCCACCTCCGAATCTACCTACGAGCAGTACTTC. Translated, it gives CATSESTYEQYF.

This clonotype was counted only a few times. V is TRBV12-3 or TRBV12-4 and J is TRBJ2-7; perhaps TRBD1 as D (5 bases). This CDR3 is built from 15 residues. Deletions cut 1 base from V and 2 bases from J, with 12 bases between. This CDR3 reads CASSLGHRLPYEQYF. DNA for the CDR3: TGTGCCAGCAGTTTAGGGCACAGGCTTCCCTACGAGCAGTACTTC.

This clonotype has a count of ten or more. CDR3 DNA: TGCAGTGCTAGAGAAGGCTCCCGTCGCACAGATACGCAGTATTTT. Amino acids: CSAREGSRRTDTQYF. V gene TRBV20-1 combines with J gene TRBJ2-3; D is uncertain. This CDR3 spans 15 amino acids. The V gene lost 0 bases and the J gene lost 1 base, with 11 bases spanning the gap. The germline V gene has CDR1 DFQATT and CDR2 SNEGSKA (reference sequence).

Many counts were recorded for this clonotype. The chain joins TRBV5-8 to TRBJ1-5; the D is unclear. Germline V gene data show CDR1 as SGHTS and CDR2 as YDEGEE. The V end was cut by 0 bases, the J end by 0 bases, with 4 bases between. The CDR3 has 14 amino acids. The DNA for the CDR3 is TGTGCCAGCAGCTTGGGGCTTAGCAATCAGCCCCAGCATTTT. Translated: CASSLGLSNQPQHF.

This clonotype was seen repeatedly, ten times or more. The chain is built from TRBV20-1 and TRBJ2-1; D call uncertain. V was shortened by 3 bases and J by 4 bases, with 10 bases between the two germline ends. The CDR3 loop spans 13 amino acids. Germline V lookup: CDR1 DFQATT, CDR2 SNEGSKA (reference sequence). CDR3 DNA: TGCAGTGCTAGGTACTTACATTACAATGAGCAGTTCTTC. This sequence encodes CSARYLHYNEQFF.